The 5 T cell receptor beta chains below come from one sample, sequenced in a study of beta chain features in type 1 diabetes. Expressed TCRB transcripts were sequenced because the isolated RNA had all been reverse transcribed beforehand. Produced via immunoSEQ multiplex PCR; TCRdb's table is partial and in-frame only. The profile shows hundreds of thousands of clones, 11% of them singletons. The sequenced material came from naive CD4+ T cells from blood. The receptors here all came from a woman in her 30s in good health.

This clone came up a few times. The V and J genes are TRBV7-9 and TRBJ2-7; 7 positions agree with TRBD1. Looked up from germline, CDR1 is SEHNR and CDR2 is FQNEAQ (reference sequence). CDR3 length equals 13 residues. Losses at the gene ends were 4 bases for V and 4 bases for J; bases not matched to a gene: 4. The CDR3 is CASSSYRGYEQYF. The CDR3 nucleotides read TGTGCCAGCAGCTCCTACAGGGGTTACGAGCAGTACTTC.

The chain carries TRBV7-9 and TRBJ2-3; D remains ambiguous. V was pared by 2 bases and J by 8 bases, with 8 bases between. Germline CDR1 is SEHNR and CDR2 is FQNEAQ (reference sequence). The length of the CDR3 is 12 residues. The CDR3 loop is CASSLRLSTQYF. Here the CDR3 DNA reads TGTGCCAGCAGCTTACGATTGAGTACGCAGTATTTT.

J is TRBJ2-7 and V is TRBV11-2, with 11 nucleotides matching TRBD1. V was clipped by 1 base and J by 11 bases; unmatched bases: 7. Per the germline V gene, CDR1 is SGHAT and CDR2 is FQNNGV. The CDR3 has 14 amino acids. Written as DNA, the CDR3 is TGTGCCAGCAGCTTAGTAGGGACAGGGGGAGTGAAGTACTTC. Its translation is CASSLVGTGGVKYF.

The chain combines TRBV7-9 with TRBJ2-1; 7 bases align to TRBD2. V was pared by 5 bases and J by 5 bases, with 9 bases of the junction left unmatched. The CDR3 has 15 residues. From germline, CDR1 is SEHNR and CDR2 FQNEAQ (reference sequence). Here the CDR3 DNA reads TGTGCCAGCAGCCCTCGGGACTACCGCCACAATGAGCAGTTCTTC. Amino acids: CASSPRDYRHNEQFF. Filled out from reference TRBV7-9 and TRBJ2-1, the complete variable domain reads DTGVSQNPRHKITKRGQNVTFRCDPISEHNRLYWYRQTLGQGPEFLTYFQNEAQLEKSRLLSDRFSAERPKGSFSTLEIQRTEQGDSAMYLCASSPRDYRHNEQFFGPGTRLTVL.

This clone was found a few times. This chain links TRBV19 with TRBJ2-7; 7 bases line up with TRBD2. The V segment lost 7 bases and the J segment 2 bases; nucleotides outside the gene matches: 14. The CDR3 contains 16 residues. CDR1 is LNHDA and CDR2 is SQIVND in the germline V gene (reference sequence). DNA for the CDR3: TGTGCCAGTATGAGGAGTTGGACGGGGGGACCCTACGAGCAGTACTTC. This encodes CASMRSWTGGPYEQYF.